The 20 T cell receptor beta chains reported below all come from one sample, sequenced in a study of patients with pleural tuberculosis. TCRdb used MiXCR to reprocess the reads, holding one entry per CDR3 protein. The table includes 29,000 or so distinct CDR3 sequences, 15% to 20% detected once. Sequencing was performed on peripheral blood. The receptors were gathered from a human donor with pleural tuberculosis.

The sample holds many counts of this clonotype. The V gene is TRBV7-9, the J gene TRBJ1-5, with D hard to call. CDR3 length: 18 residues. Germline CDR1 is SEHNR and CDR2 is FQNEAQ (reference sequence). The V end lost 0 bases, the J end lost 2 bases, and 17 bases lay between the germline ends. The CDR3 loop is CASSLADRPPDRNQPQHF. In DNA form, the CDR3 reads TGTGCCAGCAGCTTAGCAGACCGGCCGCCCGACCGCAATCAGCCCCAGCATTTT.

CDR3 sequence reads: CASSLGAPGTGTNEQFF. The CDR3 nucleotides are TGTGCCAGCAGCTTAGGGGCCCCCGGGACAGGTACCAATGAGCAGTTCTTC. J is TRBJ2-1 and V is TRBV11-1; the match to TRBD1 covers 8 bases. The CDR3 is made up of 17 amino acids. The trim removed 1 base at V and 6 bases at J, leaving 11 bases unmatched. Germline V gives CDR1 SGHAT, CDR2 FQDESV (reference sequence).

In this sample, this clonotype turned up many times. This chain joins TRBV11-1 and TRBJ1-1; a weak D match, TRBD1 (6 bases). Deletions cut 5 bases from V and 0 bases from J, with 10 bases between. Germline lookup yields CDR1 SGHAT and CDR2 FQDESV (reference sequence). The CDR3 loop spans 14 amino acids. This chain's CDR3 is CASSMGHLNTEAFF. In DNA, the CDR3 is TGTGCCAGCAGCATGGGACACCTGAACACTGAAGCTTTCTTT.

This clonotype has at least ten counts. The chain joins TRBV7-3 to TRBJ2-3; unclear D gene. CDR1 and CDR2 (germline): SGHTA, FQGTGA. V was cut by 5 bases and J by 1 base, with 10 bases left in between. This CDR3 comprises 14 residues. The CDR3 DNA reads TGTGCCAGCAGCCCCTACCGGGGCACAGATACGCAGTATTTT. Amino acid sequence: CASSPYRGTDTQYF.

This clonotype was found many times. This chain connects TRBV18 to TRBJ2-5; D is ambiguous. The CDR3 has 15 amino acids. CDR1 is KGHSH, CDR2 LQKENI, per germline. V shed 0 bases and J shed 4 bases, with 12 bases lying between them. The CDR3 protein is CASSPPGVSGETQYF. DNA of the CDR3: TGTGCCAGCTCACCACCTGGGGTTAGTGGAGAGACCCAGTACTTC. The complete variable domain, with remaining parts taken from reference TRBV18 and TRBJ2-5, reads NAGVMQNPRHLVRRRGQEARLRCSPMKGHSHVYWYRQLPEEGLKFMVYLQKENIIDESGMPKERFSAEFPKEGPSILRIQQVVRGDSAAYFCASSPPGVSGETQYFGPGTRLLVL.

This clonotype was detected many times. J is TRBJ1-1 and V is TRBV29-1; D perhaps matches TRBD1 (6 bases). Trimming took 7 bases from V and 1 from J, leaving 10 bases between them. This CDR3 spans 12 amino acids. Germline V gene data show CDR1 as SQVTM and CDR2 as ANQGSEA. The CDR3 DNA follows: TGCAGCGCCAAACAGGGGAACACTGAAGCTTTCTTT. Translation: CSAKQGNTEAFF. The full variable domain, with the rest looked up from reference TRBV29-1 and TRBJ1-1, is SAVISQKPSRDICQRGTSLTIQCQVDSQVTMMFWYRQQPGQSLTLIATANQGSEATYESGFVIDKFPISRPNLTFSTLTVSNMSPEDSSIYLCSAKQGNTEAFFGQGTRLTVV.

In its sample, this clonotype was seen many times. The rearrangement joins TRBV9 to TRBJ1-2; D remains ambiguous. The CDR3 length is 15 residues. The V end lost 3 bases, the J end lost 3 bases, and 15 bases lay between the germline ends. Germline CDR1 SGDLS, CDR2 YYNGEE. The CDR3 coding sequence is TGTGCCAGCAGCGCCTCGGGCCTATCGGACTATGGCTACACCTTC. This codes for CASSASGLSDYGYTF.

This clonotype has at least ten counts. The CDR3 DNA reads as TGTGCCAGCAGTTACTCTGGGGGCTCTGGGGCCAACGTCCTGACTTTC. The encoded protein is CASSYSGGSGANVLTF. The chain carries TRBV6-2 or TRBV6-3 and TRBJ2-6, with D perhaps matching TRBD1 or TRBD2 (5 bases each). The germline gives CDR1 MNHEY, CDR2 SVGEGT. This CDR3 spans 16 amino acids. Deletions cut 0 bases from V and 0 bases from J, with 6 bases between.

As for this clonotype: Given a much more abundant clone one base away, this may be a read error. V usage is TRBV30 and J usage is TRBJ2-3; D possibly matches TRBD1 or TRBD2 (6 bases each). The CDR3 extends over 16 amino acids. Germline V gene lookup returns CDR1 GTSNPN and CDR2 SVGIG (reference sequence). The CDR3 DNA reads TGTGCCTGGAGTCTCGGTGGAGGGGGGATTACAGGTACGCAGTATTTT. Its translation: CAWSLGGGGITGTQYF.

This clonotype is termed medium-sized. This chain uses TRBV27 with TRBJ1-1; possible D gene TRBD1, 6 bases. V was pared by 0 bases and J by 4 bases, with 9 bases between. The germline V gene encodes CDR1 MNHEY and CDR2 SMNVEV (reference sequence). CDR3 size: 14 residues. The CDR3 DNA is TGTGCCAGCAGTTTATCCGAGGGGGGCACTGAAGCTTTCTTT. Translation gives CASSLSEGGTEAFF.

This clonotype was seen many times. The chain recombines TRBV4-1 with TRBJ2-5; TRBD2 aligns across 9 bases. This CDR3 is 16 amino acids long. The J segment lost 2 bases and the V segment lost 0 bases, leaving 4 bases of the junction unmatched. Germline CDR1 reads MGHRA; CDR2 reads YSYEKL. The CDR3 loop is CASSQDGRGGQETQYF. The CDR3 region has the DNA TGCGCCAGCAGCCAAGATGGGCGGGGGGGACAAGAGACCCAGTACTTC.

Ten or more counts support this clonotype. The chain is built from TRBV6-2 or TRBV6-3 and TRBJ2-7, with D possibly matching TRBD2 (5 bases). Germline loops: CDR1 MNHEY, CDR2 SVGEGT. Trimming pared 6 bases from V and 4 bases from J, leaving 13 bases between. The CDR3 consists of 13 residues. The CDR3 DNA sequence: TGTGCCAGCAGGGACTCACTTAAATACGAGCAGTACTTC. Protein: CASRDSLKYEQYF.

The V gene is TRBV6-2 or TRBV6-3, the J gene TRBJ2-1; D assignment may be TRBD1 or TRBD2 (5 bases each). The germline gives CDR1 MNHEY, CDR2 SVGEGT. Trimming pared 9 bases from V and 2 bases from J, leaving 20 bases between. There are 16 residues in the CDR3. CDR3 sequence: CASSPGPHLTYNEQFF. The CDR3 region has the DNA TGTGCCAGTAGTCCGGGACCCCACCTGACCTACAATGAGCAGTTCTTC.

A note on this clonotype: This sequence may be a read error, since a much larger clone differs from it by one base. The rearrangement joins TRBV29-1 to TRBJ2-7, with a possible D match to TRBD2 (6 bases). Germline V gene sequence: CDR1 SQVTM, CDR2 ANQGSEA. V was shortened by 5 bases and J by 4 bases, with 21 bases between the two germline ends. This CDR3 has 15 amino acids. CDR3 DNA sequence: TGCAGCGTTCGGTCGAGTAGCGGACCGCCGTACGAGCAGTACTTC. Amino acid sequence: CSVRSSSGPPYEQYF.

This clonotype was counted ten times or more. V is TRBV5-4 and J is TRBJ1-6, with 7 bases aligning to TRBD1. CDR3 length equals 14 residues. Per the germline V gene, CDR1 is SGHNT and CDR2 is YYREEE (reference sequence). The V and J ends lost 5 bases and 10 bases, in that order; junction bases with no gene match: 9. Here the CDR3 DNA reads TGTGCCAGCAGTTATGACAGGGATAGCTCACCCCTCCACTTT. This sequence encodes CASSYDRDSSPLHF.

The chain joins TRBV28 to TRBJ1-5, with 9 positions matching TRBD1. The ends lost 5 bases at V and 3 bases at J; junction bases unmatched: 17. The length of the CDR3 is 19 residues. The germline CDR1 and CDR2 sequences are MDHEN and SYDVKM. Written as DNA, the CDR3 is TGTGCCAGCAGTATACAGGGGGCGAGAGGCCAGGGCTACAATCAGCCCCAGCATTTT. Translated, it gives CASSIQGARGQGYNQPQHF.

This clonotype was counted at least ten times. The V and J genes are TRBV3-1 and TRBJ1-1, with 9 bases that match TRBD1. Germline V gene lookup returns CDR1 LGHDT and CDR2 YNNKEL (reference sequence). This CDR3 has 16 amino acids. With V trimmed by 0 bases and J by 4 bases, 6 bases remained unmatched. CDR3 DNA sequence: TGTGCCAGCAGCCAAGATCGGGGACAGGGTAGCACTGAAGCTTTCTTT. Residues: CASSQDRGQGSTEAFF.

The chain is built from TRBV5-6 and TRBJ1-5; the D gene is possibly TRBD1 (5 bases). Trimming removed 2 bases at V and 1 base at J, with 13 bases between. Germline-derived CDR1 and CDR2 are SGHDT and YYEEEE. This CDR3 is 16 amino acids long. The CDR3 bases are TGTGCCAGCAGCTTTTACCAGGGATCGAGCAATCAGCCCCAGCATTTT. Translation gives CASSFYQGSSNQPQHF.

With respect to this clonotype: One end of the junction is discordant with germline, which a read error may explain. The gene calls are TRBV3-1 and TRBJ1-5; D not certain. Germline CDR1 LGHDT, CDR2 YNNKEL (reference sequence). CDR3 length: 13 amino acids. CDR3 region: CASIQDYSLPRHF. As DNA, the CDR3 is TGTGCCAGCATCCAAGATTACTCCCTGCCCCGGCATTTT.

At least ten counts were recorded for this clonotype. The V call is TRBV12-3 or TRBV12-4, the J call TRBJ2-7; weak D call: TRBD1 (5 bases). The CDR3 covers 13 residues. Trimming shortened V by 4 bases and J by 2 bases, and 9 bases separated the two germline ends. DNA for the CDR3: TGTGCCAGCAGTTCCGACAGAGCCTACGAGCAGTACTTC. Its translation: CASSSDRAYEQYF.